This T cell receptor beta chain was found in a study of cytomegalovirus exposure and HLA in healthy donors. Primers for the PCR totalled 60 Vbeta and 13 Jbeta. Assay used: immunoSEQ multiplex PCR; TCRdb lists only in-frame clones, some missing. The repertoire has some 180,000 clones, about 69% of them found once; the top ten carry about 2.7%. A remark on this clone: The antigen is undetermined.

These donors counted as nominally healthy when sampled, but unrecorded immune exposures were likely. The CDR3 length is 13 residues. V was shortened by 6 bases and J by 0 bases, with 8 bases between the two germline ends. CDR1 LNHDA and CDR2 SQIVND come from the germline V gene (reference sequence). Study-level results: Many donors carried some public TCRs, although rarity characterized most TCR sequences. The study labeled 180 or so TCR beta chains cytomegalovirus-associated. In a later analysis, HLA-associated TCR beta chains were more clonally expanded than equally common others.

The rearrangement links TRBV19 to TRBJ1-2, with a tentative D call TRBD1 (6 bases). This sequence was found in a male donor in good health and CMV-seronegative. Sequenced: PBMCs. The CDR3, as DNA: TGTGCCAGTAGCAGGGGAGCTAACTATGGCTACACCTTC. Translation gives CASSRGANYGYTF. Using reference TRBV19 and TRBJ1-2 for the parts outside the CDR3, the full variable domain is DGGITQSPKYLFRKEGQNVTLSCEQNLNHDAMYWYRQDPGQGLRLIYYSQIVNDFQKGDIAEGYSVSREKKESFPLTVTSAQKNPTAFYLCASSRGANYGYTFGSGTRLTVV.